This T cell receptor beta chain was captured by sequencing in a study of T cell clonality in common variable immunodeficiency. Study-wide findings and caveats: CVID subjects had higher TCRbeta clonality than healthy controls, most marked in about a third. Links between repertoire features and CVID complications were heterogeneity-limited. Authors noted CVID clonality's cause needs subpopulation repertoire sequencing.

The sample holds many counts of this clone. Its specificity is unknown. Coverage ceases 3 residues before the CDR3 finishes, and the germline J gene fills in the end. This CDR3 is 13 amino acids long. CDR1 and CDR2 (germline): GTSNPN, SVGIG (reference sequence). The V end was cut by 3 bases, the J end by 1 base, with 9 bases between. Both groups were predominantly of Caucasian heritage. Generated by immunoSEQ multiplex PCR, the TCRdb table keeps only in-frame clones and is missing some. The sample contains roughly 34,000 clones, none of them singletons. Material for sequencing was peripheral blood mononuclear cells. This TCR was recovered from a person between 18 and 75 years old in good health. The chain is built from TRBV30 and TRBJ2-5, with a weak D call TRBD1 (6 bases). CDR3 DNA (partial): TGTGCCTGGAGCAGGGGCCTCCAAGAGACC. Residues: CAWSRGLQET. The whole CDR3 sequence reads CAWSRGLQETQYF.